This note documents a single TCR beta chain sequence. The data are from a study of cytomegalovirus exposure and HLA in healthy donors. The table came from immunoSEQ multiplex PCR; TCRdb's copy has only in-frame clones and leaves some out. The sample records 90,000 to 130,000 clones, about 85% being singletons. The sequence derives from a woman younger than 30 in good health and CMV-seronegative. The sequencing input was PBMCs.

This CDR3 reads CASRGGFGEQFF. The DNA of the CDR3 is TGTGCCAGCAGGGGAGGGTTTGGGGAGCAGTTCTTC. The genes are TRBV25-1 and TRBJ2-1, with 7 bases aligning to TRBD2. V lost 6 bases to trimming and J lost 10 bases; unmatched junction nucleotides: 6. This CDR3 is built from 12 residues. In germline, CDR1 is MGHDK, CDR2 SYGVNS.